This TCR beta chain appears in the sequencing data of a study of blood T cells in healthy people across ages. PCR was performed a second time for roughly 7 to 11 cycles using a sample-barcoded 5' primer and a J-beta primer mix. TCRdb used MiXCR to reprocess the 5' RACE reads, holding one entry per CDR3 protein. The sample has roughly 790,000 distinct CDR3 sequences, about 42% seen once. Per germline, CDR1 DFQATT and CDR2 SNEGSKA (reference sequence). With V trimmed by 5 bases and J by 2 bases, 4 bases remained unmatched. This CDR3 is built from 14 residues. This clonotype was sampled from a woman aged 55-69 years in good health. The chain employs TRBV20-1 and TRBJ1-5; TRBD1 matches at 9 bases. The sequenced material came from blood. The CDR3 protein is CSAGTGKGNQPQHF. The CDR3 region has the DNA TGCAGTGCTGGGACAGGGAAGGGCAATCAGCCCCAGCATTTT.